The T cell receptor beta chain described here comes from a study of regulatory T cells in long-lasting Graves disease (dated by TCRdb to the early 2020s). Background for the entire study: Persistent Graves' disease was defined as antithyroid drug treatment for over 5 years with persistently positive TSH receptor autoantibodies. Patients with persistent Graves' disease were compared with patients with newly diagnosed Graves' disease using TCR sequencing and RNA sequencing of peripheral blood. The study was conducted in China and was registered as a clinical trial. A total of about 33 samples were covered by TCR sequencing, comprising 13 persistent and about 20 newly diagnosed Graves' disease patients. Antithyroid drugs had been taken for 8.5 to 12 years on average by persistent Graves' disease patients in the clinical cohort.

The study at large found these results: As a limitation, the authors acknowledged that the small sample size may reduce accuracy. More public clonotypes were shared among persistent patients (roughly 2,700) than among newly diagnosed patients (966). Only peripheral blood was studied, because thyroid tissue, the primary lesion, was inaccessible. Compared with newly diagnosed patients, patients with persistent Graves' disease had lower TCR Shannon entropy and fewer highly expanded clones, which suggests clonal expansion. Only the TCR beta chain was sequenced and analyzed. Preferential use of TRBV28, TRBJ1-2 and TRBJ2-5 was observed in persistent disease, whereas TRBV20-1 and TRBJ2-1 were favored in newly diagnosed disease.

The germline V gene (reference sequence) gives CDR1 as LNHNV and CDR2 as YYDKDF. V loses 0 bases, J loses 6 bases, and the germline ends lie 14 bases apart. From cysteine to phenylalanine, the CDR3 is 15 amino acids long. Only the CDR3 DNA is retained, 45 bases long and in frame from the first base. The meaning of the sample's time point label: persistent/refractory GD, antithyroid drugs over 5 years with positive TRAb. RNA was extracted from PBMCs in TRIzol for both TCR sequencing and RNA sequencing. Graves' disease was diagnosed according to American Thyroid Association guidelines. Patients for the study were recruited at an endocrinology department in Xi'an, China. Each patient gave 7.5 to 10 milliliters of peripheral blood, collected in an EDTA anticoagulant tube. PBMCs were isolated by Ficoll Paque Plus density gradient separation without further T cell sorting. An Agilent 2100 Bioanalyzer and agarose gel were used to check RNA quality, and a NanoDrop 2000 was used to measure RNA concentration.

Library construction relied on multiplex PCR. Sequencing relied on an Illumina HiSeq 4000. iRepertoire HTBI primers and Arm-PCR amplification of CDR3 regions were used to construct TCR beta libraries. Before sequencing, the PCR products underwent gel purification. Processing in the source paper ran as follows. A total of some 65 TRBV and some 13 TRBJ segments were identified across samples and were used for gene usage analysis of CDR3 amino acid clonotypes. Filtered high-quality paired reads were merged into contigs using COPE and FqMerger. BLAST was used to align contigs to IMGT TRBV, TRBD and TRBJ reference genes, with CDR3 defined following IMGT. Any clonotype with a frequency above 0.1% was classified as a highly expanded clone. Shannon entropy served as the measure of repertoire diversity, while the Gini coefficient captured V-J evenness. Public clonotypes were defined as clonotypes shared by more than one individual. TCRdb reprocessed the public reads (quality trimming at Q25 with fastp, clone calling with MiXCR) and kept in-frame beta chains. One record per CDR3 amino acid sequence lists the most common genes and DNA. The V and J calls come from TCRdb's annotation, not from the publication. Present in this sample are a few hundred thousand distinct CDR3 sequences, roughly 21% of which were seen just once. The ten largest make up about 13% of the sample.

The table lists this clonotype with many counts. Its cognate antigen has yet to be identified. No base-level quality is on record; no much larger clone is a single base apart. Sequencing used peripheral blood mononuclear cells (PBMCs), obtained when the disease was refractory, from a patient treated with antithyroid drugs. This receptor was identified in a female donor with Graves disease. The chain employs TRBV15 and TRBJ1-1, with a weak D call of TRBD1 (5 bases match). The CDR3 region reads CATSRDRGQGAEAFF. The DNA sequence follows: TGTGCCACCAGCAGAGATCGCGGGCAGGGCGCTGAAGCTTTCTTT.